Detailed here is one TCR beta chain. After extraction with the RNeasy kit, about 0.5 to 1 ug of the RNA was reverse transcribed using random hexamers. The TCR beta CDR3 was amplified by immunoSEQ multiplex PCR across 54 Vbeta, 13 Jbeta. MiXCR, run by TCRdb on the immunoSEQ multiplex PCR reads, gives a single entry per CDR3 protein. The sample has some 76,000 distinct CDR3 sequences, 90% to 95% seen once; the top ten hold less than 0.55%. The data belong to a study of CD8 T cells in Susac syndrome. In germline, CDR1 is LNHDA, CDR2 SQIVND (reference sequence). Trimming stripped 1 base from V and 9 bases from J, with 16 bases between. CDR3 size: 15 residues.

This clonotype was obtained from a human donor with multiple sclerosis. This sequence joins TRBV19 and TRBJ1-5; D gene unclear. Specimen: CD8+ T cells from PBMCs. CDR3 residues: CASSIAAGPVLPQHF. CDR3 coding DNA: TGTGCCAGTAGTATAGCGGCGGGCCCGGTATTGCCCCAGCATTTT.